This TCR beta chain appears in the sequencing data of a study of T cells after yellow fever vaccination. In the study overall: SMART-Seq v4 Ultra Low Input served to prepare low-cell-number fractions. Study results and caveats: Contaminants from the bulk population, in the form of abundant clonotypes, could be found in FACS-sorted repertoires. Post-booster repertoires again held most primary-vaccination clones (roughly 96% CD4, roughly 89% CD8).

As to this clonotype: The antigen is not known.

The germline V and J ends were trimmed by 0 bases and 1 base, with 8 bases remaining between them. The CDR3 covers 15 residues. The germline CDR1 and CDR2 sequences are LGHNA and YSLEER. Production of TCR cDNA was by 5'RACE template switching, which also added a universal primer site and UMIs. MiXCR was run by TCRdb on the 5' RACE reads, yielding one entry per CDR3 protein. In the table there are 150,000 to 200,000 distinct CDR3 sequences, approximately 9.9% of which are singletons. The origin of this receptor is a young man who received the YFV17D yellow fever vaccine. V usage is TRBV4-3 and J usage is TRBJ2-3; D call uncertain. The input for sequencing was CD8+ T cells sorted from PBMCs, taken 45 days after the yellow fever booster vaccination. CDR3 sequence (DNA): TGCGCCAGCAGCCAAGAACGGTTCGGCACAGATACGCAGTATTTT. It translates to CASSQERFGTDTQYF.